The rows below give T cell receptor delta chains drawn from one sample of a study of human gamma delta and Vdelta1 T cells. TCRdb reanalysed the PCR reads with CATT. Here the sample spans approximately 4,500 delta-chain clones, roughly a quarter being singletons. Sequencing input: naive CD27+ Vdelta1 gamma-delta T cells from blood. These receptors all stem from a human donor in good health. The CDR3 runs from the conserved cysteine through the conserved F or W. Fields, in order: clone size, V gene, J gene, D gene, CDR3 protein, CDR3 DNA. The D gene is left open where the match is weak. The size of a clone is reported for some rows only, either as once, few or many, or as a class for expanded clones.

clone size: .; V gene: TRDV1; J gene: TRDJ1; D gene: .; CDR3 protein: CALGDPAFPGWVLIF; CDR3 DNA: TGTGCTCTTGGGGATCCGGCCTTCCCCGGCTGGGTACTCATCTTT
clone size: many; V gene: TRDV1; J gene: TRDJ1; D gene: TRDD3; CDR3 protein: CALGEPISWGDTLGYTDKLIF; CDR3 DNA: TGTGCTCTTGGGGAACCAATTTCCTGGGGGGATACTTTGGGGTACACCGATAAACTCATCTTT
clone size: .; V gene: TRDV1; J gene: TRDJ2; D gene: .; CDR3 protein: CALGSGLPSSGGGYFGSRLAQLFF; CDR3 DNA: TGTGCTCTTGGGTCAGGCCTTCCTAGCTCAGGAGGGGGATACTTCGGTAGTCGCCTTGCACAACTCTTCTTT
clone size: few; V gene: TRDV1; J gene: TRDJ1; D gene: TRDD3; CDR3 protein: CALGEGHWGFTDKLIF; CDR3 DNA: TGTGCTCTTGGGGAAGGGCACTGGGGGTTCACCGATAAACTCATCTTT
clone size: .; V gene: TRDV1; J gene: TRDJ1; D gene: TRDD3; CDR3 protein: CALGEDIITWGSGGKLIF; CDR3 DNA: TGTGCTCTTGGGGAAGACATTATAACTTGGGGATCTGGGGGTAAACTCATCTTT
clone size: few; V gene: TRDV1; J gene: TRDJ1; D gene: .; CDR3 protein: CALGEWPSYLYWGSRYTDKLIF; CDR3 DNA: TGTGCTCTTGGGGAATGGCCTTCCTACCTGTACTGGGGGAGCCGGTACACCGATAAACTCATCTTT
clone size: few; V gene: TRDV1; J gene: TRDJ1; D gene: .; CDR3 protein: CALGELGAPPGRTDKLIF; CDR3 DNA: TGTGCTCTTGGGGAACTCGGGGCACCCCCGGGGAGGACCGATAAACTCATCTTT
clone size: many; V gene: TRDV1; J gene: TRDJ1; D gene: TRDD3; CDR3 protein: CALGANFERRLGDWNKLIF; CDR3 DNA: TGTGCTCTTGGGGCCAACTTCGAACGTCGGCTGGGGGATTGGAATAAACTCATCTTT
clone size: large; V gene: TRDV1; J gene: TRDJ1; D gene: TRDD3; CDR3 protein: CALGTGDTLRAPSKYTDKLIF; CDR3 DNA: TGTGCTCTTGGGACGGGGGATACGCTTAGGGCCCCCTCAAAGTACACCGATAAACTCATCTTT
clone size: .; V gene: TRDV1; J gene: TRDJ1; D gene: TRDD3; CDR3 protein: CALGELWLLLGDTLRTDKLIF; CDR3 DNA: TGTGCTCTTGGGGAACTTTGGCTACTCTTGGGGGATACGCTGAGGACCGATAAACTCATCTTT
clone size: .; V gene: TRDV1; J gene: TRDJ1; D gene: .; CDR3 protein: CALGELGLCADKLIF; CDR3 DNA: TGTGCCCTTGGGGAACTAGGGCTTTGCGCCGATAAACTCATCTTT
clone size: .; V gene: TRDV1; J gene: TRDJ1; D gene: TRDD2; CDR3 protein: CALGTPFLRGGIPDKLIF; CDR3 DNA: TGTGCTCTTGGGACCCCCTTCCTACGAGGGGGGATCCCCGATAAACTCATCTTT
clone size: .; V gene: TRDV1; J gene: TRDJ1; D gene: .; CDR3 protein: CALGEPSYQRGFVYTDKLIF; CDR3 DNA: TGTGCTCTTGGGGAACCATCCTACCAACGGGGATTCGTGTACACCGATAAACTCATCTTT
clone size: .; V gene: TRDV1; J gene: TRDJ1; D gene: .; CDR3 protein: CALGERPTLVGGHQYTDKLIF; CDR3 DNA: TGTGCTCTTGGGGAACGGCCTACCCTAGTGGGGGGGCACCAGTACACCGATAAACTCATCTTT
clone size: few; V gene: TRDV1; J gene: TRDJ1; D gene: .; CDR3 protein: CALGESPPKPFGGRRYTDKLIF; CDR3 DNA: TGTGCTCTTGGGGAATCCCCCCCCAAGCCTTTTGGCGGAAGAAGGTACACCGATAAACTCATCTTT
clone size: medium-sized; V gene: TRDV1; J gene: TRDJ1; D gene: .; CDR3 protein: CALGERWVPSYRTGGPYTDKLIF; CDR3 DNA: TGTGCTCTTGGGGAACGCTGGGTTCCTTCCTACCGTACTGGGGGCCCGTACACCGATAAACTCATCTTT
clone size: once; V gene: TRDV1; J gene: TRDJ1; D gene: TRDD3; CDR3 protein: CALGELSYWGLTTDKLIF; CDR3 DNA: TGTGCTCTTGGGGAACTTAGCTACTGGGGGCTAACCACCGATAAACTCATCTTT
clone size: .; V gene: TRDV1; J gene: TRDJ1; D gene: TRDD3; CDR3 protein: CALGEAPDQLPHFTGVYRGGHNKLIF; CDR3 DNA: TGTGCTCTTGGGGAAGCCCCCGACCAACTTCCCCACTTTACTGGGGTATACCGAGGAGGACATAATAAACTCATCTTT
clone size: few; V gene: TRDV1; J gene: TRDJ1; D gene: TRDD2; CDR3 protein: CALGETCTAFLSEYCGKLIF; CDR3 DNA: TGTGCTCTTGGGGAAACATGCACGGCCTTCCTATCCGAGTACTGCGGTAAACTCATCTTT
clone size: few; V gene: TRDV1; J gene: TRDJ1; D gene: TRDD3; CDR3 protein: CALGKFPTTPHRLLGDWTYTDKLIF; CDR3 DNA: TGTGCCCTTGGGAAATTTCCTACAACGCCTCACCGATTACTGGGGGATTGGACGTACACCGATAAACTCATCTTT
clone size: .; V gene: TRDV1; J gene: TRDJ1; D gene: .; CDR3 protein: CALGESQRWGLEELIF; CDR3 DNA: TGTGCTCTTGGGGAATCCCAACGGTGGGGGCTTGAGGAACTCATCTTT
clone size: .; V gene: TRDV1; J gene: TRDJ1; D gene: .; CDR3 protein: CALGSPYPDKLIF; CDR3 DNA: TGTGCTCTTGGTTCCCCGTACCCCGATAAACTCATCTTT
clone size: .; V gene: TRDV1; J gene: TRDJ1; D gene: TRDD3; CDR3 protein: CALGELGRFGPTHLSGGYAIRNTDELIF; CDR3 DNA: TGTGCTCTTGGGGAACTAGGGCGCTTCGGGCCTACTCATTTGAGTGGGGGATACGCGATAAGGAACACCGATGAACTCATCTTT
clone size: .; V gene: TRDV1; J gene: TRDJ1; D gene: .; CDR3 protein: CALGEPRTPDKLIF; CDR3 DNA: TGTGCTCTTGGGGAACCTAGGACCCCCGATAAACTCATCTTT
clone size: large; V gene: TRDV1; J gene: TRDJ1; D gene: .; CDR3 protein: CALGEPFLRGILHTDKLIF; CDR3 DNA: TGTGCTCTTGGGGAACCTTTCCTACGAGGGATACTACACACCGATAAACTCATCTTT
clone size: .; V gene: TRDV1; J gene: TRDJ1; D gene: TRDD3; CDR3 protein: CALGEPNAVGDTPNTDKLIF; CDR3 DNA: TGTGCTCTTGGGGAACCAAACGCGGTGGGGGATACGCCGAACACCGATAAACTCATCTTT
clone size: .; V gene: TRDV1; J gene: TRDJ1; D gene: .; CDR3 protein: CALGGLAPYRLIF; CDR3 DNA: TGTGCTCTTGGGGGCCTAGCGCCCTACAGACTCATCTTT
clone size: .; V gene: TRDV1; J gene: TRDJ1; D gene: .; CDR3 protein: CALGGRMGAYPNTDKLIF; CDR3 DNA: TGTGCTCTTGGGGGAAGGATGGGGGCCTACCCGAACACCGATAAACTCATCTTT
clone size: .; V gene: TRDV1; J gene: TRDJ1; D gene: TRDD3; CDR3 protein: CALGETLLLLGGTWGMRYTDKLIF; CDR3 DNA: TGTGCTCTTGGGGAAACTCTCCTTCTACTCGGAGGTACCTGGGGGATGAGGTACACCGATAAACTCATCTTT
clone size: few; V gene: TRDV1; J gene: TRDJ1; D gene: TRDD3; CDR3 protein: CALGERVFFTGGPEYTDKLIF; CDR3 DNA: TGTGCTCTTGGGGAACGGGTCTTCTTTACTGGGGGACCGGAGTACACCGATAAACTCATCTTT
clone size: few; V gene: TRDV1; J gene: TRDJ1; D gene: .; CDR3 protein: CALGELTINLFPSRDKLIF; CDR3 DNA: TGTGCTCTTGGGGAACTCACAATTAACCTTTTTCCCAGTAGGGATAAACTCATCTTT
clone size: few; V gene: TRDV1; J gene: TRDJ1; D gene: TRDD3; CDR3 protein: CALGELGSTGGYWYTDKLIF; CDR3 DNA: TGTGCTCTTGGGGAACTGGGATCAACTGGGGGATACTGGTACACCGATAAACTCATCTTT
clone size: .; V gene: TRDV1; J gene: TRDJ1; D gene: TRDD3; CDR3 protein: CALGVTGGYTNYTDKLIF; CDR3 DNA: TGTGCTCTTGGGGTTACTGGGGGATACACCAATTACACCGATAAACTCATCTTT